These 17 T cell receptor beta chains were all obtained from the same sample, sequenced in a study of blood T cell repertoires in COVID-19. Measured with immunoSEQ multiplex PCR; TCRdb has only the in-frame clones, and not every one. The sample lists roughly 33,000 clones, over 90% occurring once. Sequences were obtained from peripheral blood. These receptors were collected from a human donor in a cohort sampled during active COVID-19.

The count of this clone is one. The chain employs TRBV28 and TRBJ2-7; D gene unclear. Germline CDR1 is MDHEN and CDR2 is SYDVKM. V was pared by 2 bases and J by 0 bases, with 17 bases between. The CDR3 extends over 17 amino acids. The DNA of the CDR3 is TGTGCCAGCAGTTTAAACTCCTTCAGGCTTAGCTCCTACGAGCAGTACTTC. Translating it yields CASSLNSFRLSSYEQYF.

Comment on this clone: One end of the junction varies from germline; a read error may be responsible. The V call is TRBV5-8, the J call TRBJ2-4; D is perhaps TRBD2 (6 bases). This CDR3 has 16 residues. Germline CDR1 reads SGHTS; CDR2 reads YDEGEE. CDR3 coding DNA: TGTGCCAGCATCTTGGGTGGAGGGAGCCCCGGAAACATTCAGTACTTC. This codes for CASILGGGSPGNIQYF.

The V call is TRBV7-2, the J call TRBJ1-5; 8 bases align to TRBD1. This CDR3 is built from 15 residues. V dropped 2 bases and J dropped 5; count of bases not matched to a gene: 5. CDR1 SGHTA and CDR2 FQGNSA come from the germline V gene. The CDR3 loop reads CASSLRTGSDQPQHF. CDR3 nucleotides: TGTGCCAGCAGCTTAAGGACAGGGTCTGATCAGCCCCAGCATTTT.

CDR3 sequence (DNA): TGTGCCAGCAGTGGAGCCCGGTGGGACAGGGGCTACGAGCAGTACTTC. Protein product: CASSGARWDRGYEQYF. The V call is TRBV6-1, the J call TRBJ2-7, with 10 bases identical to TRBD1. J was trimmed by 3 bases and V by 4 bases; bases with no gene match: 9. CDR3 length: 16 residues. Germline V gene lookup returns CDR1 MNHNS and CDR2 SASEGT.

The genes are TRBV9 and TRBJ1-3; 7 nucleotides align to TRBD1. J lost 2 bases, V lost 3 bases, and 11 bases had no gene match. There are 17 residues in the CDR3. In germline, CDR1 is SGDLS, CDR2 YYNGEE. The CDR3 DNA follows: TGTGCCAGCAGCGGGCGACTACAGGGGACCGCTGGAAACACCATATATTTT. Its translation is CASSGRLQGTAGNTIYF.

The CDR3 DNA reads as TGTGCCTGGAGGCAGACACTGAACACCGGGGAGCTGTTTTTT. Its protein product is CAWRQTLNTGELFF. The chain joins TRBV30 to TRBJ2-2; D is unclear. V lost 3 bases, J lost 1 base, and 9 bases lay in between. The germline V gene has CDR1 GTSNPN and CDR2 SVGIG (reference sequence). CDR3 length: 14 residues.

The J gene is TRBJ1-1, the V gene TRBV5-1; 8 bases fit TRBD1. Germline trimming cut 5 bases from V and 7 bases from J; bases unmatched to any gene: 10. The V gene's germline CDR1 is SGHRS and CDR2 YFSETQ. There are 14 residues in the CDR3. The CDR3 sequence is CASSRTGGRVEAFF. The CDR3 nucleotides are TGCGCCAGCAGTCGTACAGGGGGTAGAGTTGAAGCTTTCTTT.

The genes are TRBV20-1 and TRBJ2-1; no clear D gene. V dropped 5 bases and J dropped 8 bases, with 10 bases sitting between them. The germline V gene encodes CDR1 DFQATT and CDR2 SNEGSKA (reference sequence). This CDR3 has 11 residues. The CDR3 DNA is TGCAGTGCTGTGGGCCAGCATGAGCAGTTCTTC. This codes for CSAVGQHEQFF.

Only one count was recorded for this clone. The rearrangement uses TRBV28 and TRBJ1-5; possible D gene TRBD1, 6 bases. The V gene lost 9 bases and the J gene lost 4 bases, with 16 bases spanning the gap. Germline V CDR1 and CDR2: MDHEN, SYDVKM. The CDR3 loop spans 14 amino acids. The CDR3 nucleotides read TGTGCCAGTGGCGGAGGGGGGGAAAATCAGCCCCAGCATTTT. It yields the protein CASGGGGENQPQHF.

The chain combines TRBV7-3 with TRBJ2-4, with D unresolved. In germline, CDR1 is SGHTA, CDR2 FQGTGA. The CDR3 loop spans 14 amino acids. V lost 1 base to trimming and J lost 9 bases, with 13 bases between them. In DNA form, the CDR3 reads TGTGCCAGCAGCTTAAAAGTACCCGCTAGCATTCAGTACTTC. This translates into CASSLKVPASIQYF.

This clone was seen only once. The rearrangement joins TRBV18 to TRBJ1-3; D gene uncertain. Germline V gives CDR1 KGHSH, CDR2 LQKENI. V lost 4 bases to trimming and J lost 0 bases, with 13 bases between them. The CDR3 consists of 16 residues. The CDR3 nucleotides read TGTGCCAGCTCACGCCTGGAGGGCTTCTCTGGAAACACCATATATTTT. This gives the protein CASSRLEGFSGNTIYF.

This chain connects TRBV18 to TRBJ2-5; maybe TRBD2 (6 bases). CDR1 is KGHSH, CDR2 LQKENI, per germline. This CDR3 comprises 14 residues. Trimming cost V 2 bases and J 9 bases, with 16 bases left between them. CDR3 amino acids: CASSPIAPGEAQYF. The CDR3 coding sequence is TGTGCCAGCTCACCAATAGCCCCCGGGGAGGCCCAGTACTTC. Variable domain in full (rest from reference TRBV18 and TRBJ2-5): NAGVMQNPRHLVRRRGQEARLRCSPMKGHSHVYWYRQLPEEGLKFMVYLQKENIIDESGMPKERFSAEFPKEGPSILRIQQVVRGDSAAYFCASSPIAPGEAQYFGPGTRLLVL.

The chain carries TRBV6-5 and TRBJ2-7, with D maybe TRBD1 (5 bases). The V end lost 0 bases, the J end lost 6 bases, and 15 bases lay between the germline ends. The CDR3 contains 15 residues. CDR1 and CDR2 from the germline V gene are MNHEY and SVGAGI. The CDR3 spells CASSYSMRRVAEQYF. In DNA form, the CDR3 reads TGTGCCAGCAGTTACTCGATGCGCAGGGTAGCCGAGCAGTACTTC.

The V and J genes are TRBV7-3 and TRBJ2-7, with D maybe TRBD1 (5 bases). The germline gives CDR1 SGHTA, CDR2 FQGTGA. This CDR3 is 13 amino acids long. V was pared by 3 bases and J by 6 bases, with 12 bases between. For the CDR3, the DNA is TGTGCCAGCAGCTTCACTCCAGGGCGCGAGCAGTACTTC. This sequence encodes CASSFTPGREQYF.

V usage is TRBV28 and J usage is TRBJ2-1; possibly TRBD2 for D (5 bases). Germline CDR1 MDHEN, CDR2 SYDVKM. The CDR3 has 11 amino acids. CDR3 DNA sequence: TGTATGAGCGGCACCAGCAATGAGCAGTTCTTC. This translates into CMSGTSNEQFF.

The chain employs TRBV4-3 and TRBJ1-1; TRBD1 aligns across 9 bases. V shed 3 bases and J 0 bases; nucleotides not matched to a gene: 5. The CDR3 is 16 amino acids. CDR1 is LGHNA and CDR2 is YSLEER in the germline V gene. CDR3 DNA sequence: TGCGCCAGCAGCCAGGGGACAGGGTCCATGAACACTGAAGCTTTCTTT. It translates to CASSQGTGSMNTEAFF.

J is TRBJ2-1 and V is TRBV6-5, with a tentative D call TRBD2 (6 bases). This CDR3 region has 12 residues. The germline CDR1 and CDR2 sequences are MNHEY and SVGAGI. The V end lost 10 bases, the J end lost 8 bases, and 15 bases lay between the germline ends. The DNA of the CDR3 is TGTGCCACCGCACGACTAGTGGATGAGCAGTTCTTC. Residues: CATARLVDEQFF.